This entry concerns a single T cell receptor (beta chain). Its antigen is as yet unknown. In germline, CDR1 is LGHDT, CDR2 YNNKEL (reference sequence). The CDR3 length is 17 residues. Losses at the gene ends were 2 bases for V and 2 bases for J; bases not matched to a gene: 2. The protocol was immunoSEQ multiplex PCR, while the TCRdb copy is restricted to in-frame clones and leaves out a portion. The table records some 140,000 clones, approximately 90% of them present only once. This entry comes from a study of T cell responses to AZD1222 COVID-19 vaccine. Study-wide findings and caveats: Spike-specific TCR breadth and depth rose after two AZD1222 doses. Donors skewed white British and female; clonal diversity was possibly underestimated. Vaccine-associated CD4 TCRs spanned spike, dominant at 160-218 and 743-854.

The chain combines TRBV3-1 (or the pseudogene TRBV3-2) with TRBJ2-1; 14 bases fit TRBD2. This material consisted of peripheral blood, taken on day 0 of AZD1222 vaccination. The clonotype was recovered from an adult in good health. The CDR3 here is CASSQRLAGGAYNEQFF. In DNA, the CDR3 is TGTGCCAGCAGCCAAAGACTAGCGGGAGGGGCCTACAATGAGCAGTTCTTC.